The clone carrying this T cell receptor beta chain was seen many times. A process of 5'RACE template switching, which added a universal primer site and UMIs, was used to make TCR cDNA. TCRdb used MiXCR to reprocess the 5' RACE reads, holding one entry per CDR3 protein. The sample gives about 340,000 distinct CDR3 sequences, under 5% of which show up once; 24% is in the top ten. The source of the sample is a study of T cells after yellow fever vaccination. CDR3 size: 15 residues. Between the trimmed V and J ends, which lost 6 bases and 5 bases, there was a span of 22 bases. Germline-derived CDR1 and CDR2 are DFQATT and SNEGSKA (reference sequence).

This specimen was PBMCs, taken 5 days after the yellow fever booster vaccination. This receptor was taken from a man younger than 30 who received the YFV17D yellow fever vaccine. The chain has TRBV20-1 and TRBJ1-1, with a tentative D call TRBD1 (6 bases). CDR3 nucleotide sequence: TGCAGTGCGCACAGGGAGGGGAGGGGACCAACTGAAGCTTTCTTT. This encodes CSAHREGRGPTEAFF.